This T cell receptor beta chain was sequenced during a study of T cell responses to AZD1222 COVID-19 vaccine. About the research overall: Pooled in the analysis were second doses at about 4 or about 12 weeks.

TCRdb's copy holds only in-frame clones and misses some; the assay was immunoSEQ multiplex PCR. The sample gives about 200,000 clones, 80% to 95% of which show up once; 1% to 1.5% is in the top ten. Germline assignment: CDR1 LNHDA and CDR2 SQIVND (reference sequence). V lost 2 bases to trimming and J lost 5 bases, with 6 bases between them. The CDR3 totals 12 residues. The sequence came from an adult in good health. The V and J genes are TRBV19 and TRBJ1-2; D remains unclear. Source: peripheral blood, taken on day 0 of AZD1222 vaccination. CDR3 protein: CASSISDYGYTF. The CDR3 bases are TGTGCCAGTAGTATATCCGATTATGGCTACACCTTC.